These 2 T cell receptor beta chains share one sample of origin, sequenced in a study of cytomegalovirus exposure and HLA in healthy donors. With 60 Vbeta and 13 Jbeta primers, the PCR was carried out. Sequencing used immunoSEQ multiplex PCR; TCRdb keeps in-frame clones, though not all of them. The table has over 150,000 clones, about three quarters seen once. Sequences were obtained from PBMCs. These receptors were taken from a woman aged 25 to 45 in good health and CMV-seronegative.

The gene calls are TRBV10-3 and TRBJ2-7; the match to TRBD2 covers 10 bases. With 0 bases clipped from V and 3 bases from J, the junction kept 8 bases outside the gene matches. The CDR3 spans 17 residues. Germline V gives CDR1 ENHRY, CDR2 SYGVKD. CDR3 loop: CAISESISGGAGYEQYF. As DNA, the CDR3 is TGTGCCATCAGTGAGTCCATAAGCGGGGGGGCGGGCTACGAGCAGTACTTC.

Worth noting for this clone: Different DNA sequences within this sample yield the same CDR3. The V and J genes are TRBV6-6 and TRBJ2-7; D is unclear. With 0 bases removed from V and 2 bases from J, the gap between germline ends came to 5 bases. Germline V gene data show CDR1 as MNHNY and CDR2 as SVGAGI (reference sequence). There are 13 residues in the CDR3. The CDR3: CASSYSTTYEQYF. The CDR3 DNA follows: TGTGCCAGCAGTTACTCAACTACCTACGAGCAGTACTTC.